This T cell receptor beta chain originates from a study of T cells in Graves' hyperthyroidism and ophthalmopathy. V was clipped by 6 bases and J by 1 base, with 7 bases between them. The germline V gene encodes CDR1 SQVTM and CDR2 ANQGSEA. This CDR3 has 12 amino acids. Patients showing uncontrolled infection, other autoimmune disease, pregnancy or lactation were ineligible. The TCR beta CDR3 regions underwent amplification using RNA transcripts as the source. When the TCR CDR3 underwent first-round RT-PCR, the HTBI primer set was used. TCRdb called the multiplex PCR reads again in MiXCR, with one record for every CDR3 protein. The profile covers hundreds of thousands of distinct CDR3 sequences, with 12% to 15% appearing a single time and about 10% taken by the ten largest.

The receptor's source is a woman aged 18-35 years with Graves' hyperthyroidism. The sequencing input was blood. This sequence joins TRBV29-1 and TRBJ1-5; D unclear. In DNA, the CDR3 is TGCAGCGTGGGCAGGAGCAATCAGCCCCAGCATTTT. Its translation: CSVGRSNQPQHF.